These 8 T cell receptor beta chains share one sample of origin, sequenced in a study of shared clonotypes between healthy human individuals. Sequenced by immunoSEQ multiplex PCR; TCRdb stores in-frame clones only, minus some. The sample comprises millions of clones, roughly 96% of which are singletons, and under 0.15% rests with the top ten. The sequenced sample was naive CD4+ T cells sorted from blood. Subset described: CD45RA+ positively selected. These receptors were collected from a man between 18 and 35 years old in good health.

V is TRBV5-1 and J is TRBJ2-7; either TRBD1 or TRBD2 may supply D (5 bases each). CDR3 length equals 14 residues. In germline, CDR1 is SGHRS, CDR2 YFSETQ. The V end was cut by 4 bases, the J end by 0 bases, with 11 bases between. The CDR3, as DNA: TGCGCCAGCAGCCCGGGGCCTCCCTCCTACGAGCAGTACTTC. This encodes CASSPGPPSYEQYF.

The genes are TRBV7-9 and TRBJ2-1; no firm D call. Germline V gene lookup returns CDR1 SEHNR and CDR2 FQNEAQ (reference sequence). Trimming took off 3 bases at V and 11 bases at J, with 11 bases between the two ends. The length of the CDR3 is 12 residues. In DNA, the CDR3 is TGTGCCAGCAGCTTTCCCCAGCCTCAGCAGTTCTTC. Protein product: CASSFPQPQQFF.

J is TRBJ2-1 and V is TRBV9, with 8 bases lining up with TRBD2. Germline trimming cut 4 bases from V and 0 bases from J; bases unmatched to any gene: 9. Germline loops: CDR1 SGDLS, CDR2 YYNGEE. The length of the CDR3 is 17 residues. CDR3 nucleotides: TGTGCCAGCAGCACCCAAGCGGGAGCGCTCTCCTACAATGAGCAGTTCTTC. The encoded protein is CASSTQAGALSYNEQFF.

The V and J genes are TRBV18 and TRBJ1-1; a weak D match, TRBD1 (5 bases). The CDR3 covers 15 residues. Germline CDR1 reads KGHSH; CDR2 reads LQKENI. The V and J ends lost 2 bases and 4 bases respectively, with 14 bases between them. CDR3 sequence: CASSPGDGFVTEAFF. Here the CDR3 DNA reads TGTGCCAGCTCACCAGGGGACGGGTTCGTCACTGAAGCTTTCTTT.

The V and J genes are TRBV27 and TRBJ1-1, with TRBD1 matching over 9 bases. The junction had 16 bases not matched to a gene; V was cut back by 7 bases and J by 4 bases. Germline V CDR1 and CDR2: MNHEY, SMNVEV (reference sequence). There are 17 residues in the CDR3. CDR3: CASNSAGTGKSGTEAFF. The CDR3 DNA is TGTGCCAGCAACTCAGCGGGGACAGGGAAATCTGGCACTGAAGCTTTCTTT.

The chain joins TRBV4-1 to TRBJ2-4, with 7 bases identical to TRBD1. The junction had 3 bases not matched to a gene; V was cut back by 0 bases and J by 1 base. Germline V lookup: CDR1 MGHRA, CDR2 YSYEKL. The CDR3 consists of 16 residues. This chain's CDR3 is CASSQDEGAAKNIQYF. The CDR3 DNA reads as TGCGCCAGCAGCCAAGATGAGGGGGCGGCCAAAAACATTCAGTACTTC.

The CDR3 here is CAITGTGGDSYGYTF. CDR3 DNA: TGTGCCATCACCGGGACAGGGGGCGATAGCTATGGCTACACCTTC. The chain combines TRBV10-3 with TRBJ1-2, with 12 bases aligning to TRBD1. The CDR3 extends over 15 amino acids. CDR1 and CDR2 from the germline V gene are ENHRY and SYGVKD. The ends lost 7 bases at V and 4 bases at J; junction bases unmatched: 7.

Concerning this clone: Other DNA sequences from this sample encode an identical CDR3 as well. The gene calls are TRBV5-1 and TRBJ2-6, with D possibly called TRBD1 or TRBD2 (5 bases each). The germline V gene encodes CDR1 SGHRS and CDR2 YFSETQ. V dropped 4 bases and J dropped 1 base, with 12 bases sitting between them. The CDR3 extends over 16 amino acids. In nucleotides, the CDR3 is TGCGCCAGCAGCCCCACAGGACTTTCTGGGGCCAACGTCCTGACTTTC. It codes for CASSPTGLSGANVLTF.